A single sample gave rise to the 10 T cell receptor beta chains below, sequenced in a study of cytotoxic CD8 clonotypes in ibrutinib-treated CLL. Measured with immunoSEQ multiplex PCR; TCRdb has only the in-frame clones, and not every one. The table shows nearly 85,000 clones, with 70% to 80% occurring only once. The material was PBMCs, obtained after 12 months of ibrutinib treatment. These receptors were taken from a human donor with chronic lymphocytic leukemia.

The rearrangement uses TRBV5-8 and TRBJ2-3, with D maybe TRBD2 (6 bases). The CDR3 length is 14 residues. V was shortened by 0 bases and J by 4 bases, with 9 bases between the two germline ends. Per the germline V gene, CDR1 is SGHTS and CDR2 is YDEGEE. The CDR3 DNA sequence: TGTGCCAGCAGCTTGGTGGGGGGACCAGATACGCAGTATTTT. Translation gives CASSLVGGPDTQYF.

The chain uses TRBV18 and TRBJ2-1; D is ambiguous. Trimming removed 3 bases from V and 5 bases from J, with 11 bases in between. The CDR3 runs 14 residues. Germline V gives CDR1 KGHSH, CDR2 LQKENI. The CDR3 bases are TGTGCCAGCTCACCGACCCGGGCCAACAATGAGCAGTTCTTC. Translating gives CASSPTRANNEQFF.

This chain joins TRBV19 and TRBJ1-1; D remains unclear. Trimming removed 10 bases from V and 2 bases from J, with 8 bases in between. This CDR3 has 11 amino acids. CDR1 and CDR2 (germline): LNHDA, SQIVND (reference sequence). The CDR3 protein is CATDRNTEAFF. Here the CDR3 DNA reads TGTGCCACCGACCGTAACACTGAAGCTTTCTTT.

CDR3 bases: TGTGCCAGCACCGGGGGGGGTCCCGGGCAGCCCCAGCATTTT. Translating gives CASTGGGPGQPQHF. This chain links TRBV28 with TRBJ1-5; D may be TRBD1 (5 bases). In germline, CDR1 is MDHEN, CDR2 SYDVKM. The CDR3 contains 14 residues. Trimming stripped 7 bases from V and 7 bases from J, with 17 bases between.

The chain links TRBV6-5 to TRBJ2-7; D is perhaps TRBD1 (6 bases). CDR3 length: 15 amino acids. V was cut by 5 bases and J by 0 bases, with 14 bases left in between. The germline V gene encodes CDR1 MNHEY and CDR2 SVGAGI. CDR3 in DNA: TGTGCCAGCAGTCCCCCAGGGGCCGACTCCTACGAGCAGTACTTC. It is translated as CASSPPGADSYEQYF.

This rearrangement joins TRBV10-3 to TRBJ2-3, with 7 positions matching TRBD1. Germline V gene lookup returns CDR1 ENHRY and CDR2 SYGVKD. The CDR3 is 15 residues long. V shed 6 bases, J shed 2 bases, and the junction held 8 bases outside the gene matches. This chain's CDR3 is CAISSPGTVTDTQYF. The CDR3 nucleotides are TGTGCCATCAGCTCCCCGGGGACAGTCACAGATACGCAGTATTTT.

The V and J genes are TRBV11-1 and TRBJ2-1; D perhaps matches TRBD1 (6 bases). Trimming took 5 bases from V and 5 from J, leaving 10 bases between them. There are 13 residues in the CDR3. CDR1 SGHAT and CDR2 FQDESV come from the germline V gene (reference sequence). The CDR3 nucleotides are TGTGCCAGCAGCGGATACAGGGACAATGAGCAGTTCTTC. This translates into CASSGYRDNEQFF.

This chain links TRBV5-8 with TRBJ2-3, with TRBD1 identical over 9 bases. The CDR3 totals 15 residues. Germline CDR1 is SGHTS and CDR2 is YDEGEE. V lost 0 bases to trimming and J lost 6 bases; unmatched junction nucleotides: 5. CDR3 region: CASSLGDRGKDTQYF. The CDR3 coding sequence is TGTGCCAGCAGCTTGGGAGACAGGGGGAAGGATACGCAGTATTTT. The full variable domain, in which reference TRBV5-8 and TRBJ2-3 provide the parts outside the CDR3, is EAGVTQSPTHLIKTRGQQATLRCSPISGHTSVYWYQQALGLGLQFLLWYDEGEERNRGNFPPRFSGRQFPNYSSELNVNALELEDSALYLCASSLGDRGKDTQYFGPGTRLTVL.

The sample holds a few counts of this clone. CDR3 coding DNA: TGTGCCAGCAGCTTAGGAGAGGGAGGGGGCACAGATACGCAGTATTTT. This gives the protein CASSLGEGGGTDTQYF. V usage is TRBV7-8 and J usage is TRBJ2-3; 7 bases line up with TRBD2. The V segment lost 1 base and the J segment 1 base; nucleotides outside the gene matches: 5. This CDR3 region has 16 residues. Germline CDR1 reads SGHVS; CDR2 reads FQNEAQ.

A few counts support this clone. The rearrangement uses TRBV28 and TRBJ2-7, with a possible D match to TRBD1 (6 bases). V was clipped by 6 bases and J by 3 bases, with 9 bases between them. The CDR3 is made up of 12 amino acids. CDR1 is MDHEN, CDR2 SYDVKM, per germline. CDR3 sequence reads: CASRQGRYEQYF. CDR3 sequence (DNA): TGTGCCAGCAGACAGGGCCGCTACGAGCAGTACTTC.